This T cell receptor beta chain was obtained from a study of blood T cell repertoires in COVID-19. Clones were read by immunoSEQ multiplex PCR, and TCRdb kept only the in-frame ones, dropping some. The sample lists about 70,000 clones, roughly four fifths occurring once. The clonotype originates from a woman aged 60-75 years with acute or convalescent COVID-19. Sequencing was carried out using peripheral blood.

The CDR3 here is CAWSELTVSQYF. The DNA of the CDR3 is TGTGCCTGGAGTGAACTAACCGTATCCCAGTACTTC. The chain carries TRBV30 and TRBJ2-7; D not certain. Germline CDR1 reads GTSNPN; CDR2 reads SVGIG (reference sequence). Trimming left V 1 base short and J 10 bases short, with 14 bases between. This CDR3 is 12 amino acids long.